These 10 T cell receptor beta chains share one sample of origin, sequenced in a study of breast tumors, draining lymph nodes, adjacent tissues. TCRdb recomputed calls from the multiplex PCR reads with MiXCR, one row per CDR3 protein. The sample records roughly 80,000 distinct CDR3 sequences, approximately 19% being singletons. The lymph nodes were axillary draining lymph nodes from breast cancer patients. Sequencing input: axillary lymph node tissue. The receptors originated from a female donor with breast cancer. Some clones in this sample may be carry-over from other donors' samples.

This clonotype was seen repeatedly, ten times or more. The gene calls are TRBV20-1 and TRBJ2-3; D is possibly TRBD1 (6 bases). Germline CDR1 DFQATT, CDR2 SNEGSKA (reference sequence). The CDR3 covers 14 residues. V lost 6 bases to trimming and J lost 6 bases, with 19 bases between them. CDR3 DNA: TGCAGTGCACGTAACAGGGACGATTGGGATACGCAGTATTTT. It yields the protein CSARNRDDWDTQYF.

This clonotype was recorded a few times. Since a much larger clone is just one base distant, this may be a read error. The CDR3 bases are TGTGCCAGCAGCCAGGGAGTTGCCTACGAGCAGTACTTC. Translation: CASSQGVAYEQYF. This rearrangement joins TRBV4-2 to TRBJ2-7; perhaps TRBD2 as D (5 bases). Per germline, CDR1 LGHNA and CDR2 YNFKEQ. Trimming took 3 bases from V and 2 from J, leaving 8 bases between them. The CDR3 is 13 residues long.

This clonotype was observed at least ten times. The chain has TRBV7-9 and TRBJ1-6, with 10 bases that match TRBD1. Looked up from germline, CDR1 is SEHNR and CDR2 is FQNEAQ (reference sequence). Germline trimming cut 5 bases from V and 8 bases from J; bases unmatched to any gene: 3. The CDR3 has 14 residues. The CDR3 here is CASSRTGGDSPLHF. The CDR3 DNA reads as TGTGCCAGCAGCCGGACAGGGGGTGATTCACCCCTCCACTTT.

V is TRBV28 and J is TRBJ1-2; 9 bases agree with TRBD1. The CDR3 runs 16 residues. Germline V gene data show CDR1 as MDHEN and CDR2 as SYDVKM. The DNA of the CDR3 is TGTGCGACTTATGGGACAGGGTTTTTGGCCCCCTATGGCTACACCTTC. Its translation: CATYGTGFLAPYGYTF.

This clonotype was seen only a few times. This chain uses TRBV28 with TRBJ1-5, with TRBD1 matching 8 bases. The CDR3 spans 15 residues. The V segment lost 6 bases and the J segment 6 bases; nucleotides outside the gene matches: 10. The germline gives CDR1 MDHEN, CDR2 SYDVKM. In nucleotides, the CDR3 is TGTGCCAGCAGACCTCTCCAGGGGGCGGGTCAGCCCCAGCATTTT. The encoded protein is CASRPLQGAGQPQHF.

In its sample, this clonotype was seen many times. The rearrangement links TRBV6-1 to TRBJ2-2, with TRBD1 matching 7 bases. This CDR3 region has 14 residues. From germline, CDR1 is MNHNS and CDR2 SASEGT. V gave up 10 bases and J gave up 4 bases; unmatched junction bases: 9. CDR3 in DNA: TGTGCCACCTACAGGGGCCCTACCACCGGGGAGCTGTTTTTT. Translating it yields CATYRGPTTGELFF.

The chain links TRBV6-1 to TRBJ2-5; 7 bases map to TRBD1. The V and J ends lost 4 bases and 2 bases, in that order; junction bases with no gene match: 4. The germline V gene has CDR1 MNHNS and CDR2 SASEGT. CDR3 size: 14 residues. The CDR3 DNA is TGTGCCAGCAGTGCACAGACAGGGCAAGAGACCCAGTACTTC. Its translation is CASSAQTGQETQYF.

This clonotype was seen repeatedly, ten times or more. The chain employs TRBV28 and TRBJ2-7, with 7 nucleotides matching TRBD1. CDR3 size: 12 residues. CDR1 is MDHEN, CDR2 SYDVKM, per germline. V lost 5 bases, J lost 6 bases, and 4 bases stayed unmatched. The CDR3 sequence is CASSPRTGEQYF. CDR3 DNA: TGTGCCAGCAGTCCTCGGACAGGCGAGCAGTACTTC.

This clonotype was seen repeatedly, ten times or more. The gene calls are TRBV4-1 and TRBJ1-3; weak D call: TRBD1 (5 bases). The CDR3 has 17 residues. The V end was cut by 0 bases, the J end by 2 bases, with 14 bases between. CDR1 and CDR2 from the germline V gene are MGHRA and YSYEKL. CDR3 DNA sequence: TGCGCCAGCAGCCAAGATGGGACCTCCGGAGCTGGAAACACCATATATTTT. It codes for CASSQDGTSGAGNTIYF.

This clonotype was detected ten times or more. The rearrangement joins TRBV6-5 to TRBJ1-3, with D perhaps matching TRBD1 (6 bases). This CDR3 has 14 amino acids. V was shortened by 4 bases and J by 2 bases, with 9 bases between the two germline ends. CDR1 is MNHEY, CDR2 SVGAGI, per germline. The CDR3 sequence: CASSSQGTGNTIYF. The DNA for the CDR3 is TGTGCCAGCAGTTCCCAGGGGACTGGAAACACCATATATTTT.